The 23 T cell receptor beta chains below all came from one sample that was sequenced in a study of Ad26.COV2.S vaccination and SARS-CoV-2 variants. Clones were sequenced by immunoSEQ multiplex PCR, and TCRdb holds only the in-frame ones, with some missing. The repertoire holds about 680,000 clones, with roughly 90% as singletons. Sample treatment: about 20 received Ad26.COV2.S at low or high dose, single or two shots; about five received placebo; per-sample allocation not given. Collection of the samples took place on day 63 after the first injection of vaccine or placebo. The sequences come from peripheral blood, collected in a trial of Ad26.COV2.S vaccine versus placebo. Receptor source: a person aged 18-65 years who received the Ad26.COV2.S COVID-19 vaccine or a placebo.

The CDR3 protein is CASSLYPPKTQYF. In DNA, the CDR3 is TGTGCCAGCAGTTTATACCCCCCCAAGACCCAGTACTTC. This chain uses TRBV27 with TRBJ2-5, with no clear D. This CDR3 has 13 amino acids. V shed 1 base and J shed 6 bases, with 9 bases lying between them. CDR1 is MNHEY and CDR2 is SMNVEV in the germline V gene (reference sequence).

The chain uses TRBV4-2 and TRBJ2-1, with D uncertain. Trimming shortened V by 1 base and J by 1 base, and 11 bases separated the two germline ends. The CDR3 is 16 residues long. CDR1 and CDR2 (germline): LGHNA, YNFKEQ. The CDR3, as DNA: TGTGCCAGCAGCCAAGTTGGAAGTGGTTCCTACAATGAGCAGTTCTTC. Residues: CASSQVGSGSYNEQFF.

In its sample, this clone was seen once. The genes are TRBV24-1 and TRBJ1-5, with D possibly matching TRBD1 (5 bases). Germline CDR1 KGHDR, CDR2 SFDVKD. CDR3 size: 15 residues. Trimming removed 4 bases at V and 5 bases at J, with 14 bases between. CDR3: CATSDAGLPDQPQHF. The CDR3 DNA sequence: TGTGCCACCAGTGACGCGGGACTCCCGGATCAGCCCCAGCATTTT.

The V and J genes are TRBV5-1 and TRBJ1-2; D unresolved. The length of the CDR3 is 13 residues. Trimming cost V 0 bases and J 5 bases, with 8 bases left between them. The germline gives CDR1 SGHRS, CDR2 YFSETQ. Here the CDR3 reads CASSLETEYGYTF. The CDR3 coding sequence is TGCGCCAGCAGCTTGGAAACAGAATATGGCTACACCTTC.

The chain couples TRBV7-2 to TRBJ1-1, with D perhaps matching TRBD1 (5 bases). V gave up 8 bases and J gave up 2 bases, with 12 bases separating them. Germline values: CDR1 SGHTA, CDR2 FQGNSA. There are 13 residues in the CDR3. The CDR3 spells CASLLGVNTEAFF. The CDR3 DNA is TGTGCCAGCCTCTTAGGGGTAAACACTGAAGCTTTCTTT.

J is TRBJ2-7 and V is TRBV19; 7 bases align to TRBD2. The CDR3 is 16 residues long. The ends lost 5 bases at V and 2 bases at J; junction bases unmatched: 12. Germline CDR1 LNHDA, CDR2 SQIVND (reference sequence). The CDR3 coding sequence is TGTGCCAGTAGTCCAGAGGCGACTAGCAGCACCTACGAGCAGTACTTC. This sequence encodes CASSPEATSSTYEQYF.

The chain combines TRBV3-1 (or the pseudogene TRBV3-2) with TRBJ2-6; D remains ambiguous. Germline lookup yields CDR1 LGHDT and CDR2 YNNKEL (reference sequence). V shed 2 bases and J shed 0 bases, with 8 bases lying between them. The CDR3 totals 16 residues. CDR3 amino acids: CASSQRSISGANVLTF. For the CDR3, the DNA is TGTGCCAGCAGCCAAAGGAGCATCTCTGGGGCCAACGTCCTGACTTTC.

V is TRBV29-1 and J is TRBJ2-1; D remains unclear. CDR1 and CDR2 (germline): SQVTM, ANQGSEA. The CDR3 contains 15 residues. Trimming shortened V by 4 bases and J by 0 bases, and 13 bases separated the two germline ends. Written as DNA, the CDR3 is TGCAGCGTTGGTTCCAGCAGTCTCTCCTACAATGAGCAGTTCTTC. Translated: CSVGSSSLSYNEQFF.

The CDR3 loop reads CASSQDSNLDSNQPQHF. The CDR3 DNA follows: TGCGCCAGCAGCCAAGATTCCAACCTTGATAGCAATCAGCCCCAGCATTTT. The rearrangement uses TRBV4-3 and TRBJ1-5; D unclear. This CDR3 contains 17 residues. CDR1 and CDR2 (germline): LGHNA, YSLEER. The V end lost 0 bases, the J end lost 0 bases, and 12 bases lay between the germline ends.

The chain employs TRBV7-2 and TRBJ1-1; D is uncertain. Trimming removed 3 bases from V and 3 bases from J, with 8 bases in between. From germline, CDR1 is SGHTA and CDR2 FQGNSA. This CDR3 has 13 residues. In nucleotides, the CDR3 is TGTGCCAGCAGCTTTCTTGGGGACACTGAAGCTTTCTTT. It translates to CASSFLGDTEAFF. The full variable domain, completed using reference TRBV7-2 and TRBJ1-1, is GAGVSQSPSNKVTEKGKDVELRCDPISGHTALYWYRQSLGQGLEFLIYFQGNSAPDKSGLPSDRFSAERTGGSVSTLTIQRTQQEDSAVYLCASSFLGDTEAFFGQGTRLTVV.

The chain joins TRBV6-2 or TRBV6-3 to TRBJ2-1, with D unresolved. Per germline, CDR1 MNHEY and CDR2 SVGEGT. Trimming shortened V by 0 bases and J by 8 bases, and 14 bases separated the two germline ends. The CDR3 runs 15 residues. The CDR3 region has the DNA TGTGCCAGCAGTTACTCGAGTCTGCCATTGGATGAGCAGTTCTTC. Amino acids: CASSYSSLPLDEQFF.

CDR3 DNA: TGTGCCAGCAGCTTATTCGGGACTAACTCCTACGAGCAGTACTTC. Amino acid sequence: CASSLFGTNSYEQYF. The chain couples TRBV7-2 to TRBJ2-7; the match to TRBD2 covers 7 bases. CDR1 and CDR2 from the germline V gene are SGHTA and FQGNSA. The CDR3 runs 15 residues. The V and J ends lost 2 bases and 0 bases, in that order; junction bases with no gene match: 4.

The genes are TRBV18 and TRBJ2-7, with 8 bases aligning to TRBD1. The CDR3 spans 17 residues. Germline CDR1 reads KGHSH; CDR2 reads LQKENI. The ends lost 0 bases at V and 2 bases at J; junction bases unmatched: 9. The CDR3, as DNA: TGTGCCAGCTCACCACCAGGCCCCGGGACAGGAACCTACGAGCAGTACTTC. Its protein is CASSPPGPGTGTYEQYF. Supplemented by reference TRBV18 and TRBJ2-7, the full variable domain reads NAGVMQNPRHLVRRRGQEARLRCSPMKGHSHVYWYRQLPEEGLKFMVYLQKENIIDESGMPKERFSAEFPKEGPSILRIQQVVRGDSAAYFCASSPPGPGTGTYEQYFGPGTRLTVT.

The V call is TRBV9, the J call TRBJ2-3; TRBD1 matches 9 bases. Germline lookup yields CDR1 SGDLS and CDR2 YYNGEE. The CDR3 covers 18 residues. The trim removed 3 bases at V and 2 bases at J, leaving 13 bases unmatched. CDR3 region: CASSANQGGQGPTDTQYF. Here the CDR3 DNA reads TGTGCCAGCAGCGCAAACCAAGGTGGACAGGGGCCCACAGATACGCAGTATTTT.

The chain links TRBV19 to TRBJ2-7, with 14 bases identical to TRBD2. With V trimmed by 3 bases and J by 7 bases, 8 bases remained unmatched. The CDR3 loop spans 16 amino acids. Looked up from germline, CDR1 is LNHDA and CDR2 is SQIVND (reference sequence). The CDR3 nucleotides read TGTGCCAGTAGTATCCGACTAGCGGGAGGGCCGAGGGAGCAGTACTTC. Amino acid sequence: CASSIRLAGGPREQYF. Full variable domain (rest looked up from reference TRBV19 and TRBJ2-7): DGGITQSPKYLFRKEGQNVTLSCEQNLNHDAMYWYRQDPGQGLRLIYYSQIVNDFQKGDIAEGYSVSREKKESFPLTVTSAQKNPTAFYLCASSIRLAGGPREQYFGPGTRLTVT.

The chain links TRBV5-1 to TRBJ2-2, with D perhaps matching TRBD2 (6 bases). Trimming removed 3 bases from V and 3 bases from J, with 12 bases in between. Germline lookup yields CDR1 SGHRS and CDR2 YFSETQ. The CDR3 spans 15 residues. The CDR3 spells CASSYHGGDTGELFF. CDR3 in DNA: TGCGCCAGCAGCTATCACGGAGGGGACACCGGGGAGCTGTTTTTT. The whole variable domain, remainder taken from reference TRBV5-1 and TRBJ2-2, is KAGVTQTPRYLIKTRGQQVTLSCSPISGHRSVSWYQQTPGQGLQFLFEYFSETQRNKGNFPGRFSGRQFSNSRSEMNVSTLELGDSALYLCASSYHGGDTGELFFGEGSRLTVL.

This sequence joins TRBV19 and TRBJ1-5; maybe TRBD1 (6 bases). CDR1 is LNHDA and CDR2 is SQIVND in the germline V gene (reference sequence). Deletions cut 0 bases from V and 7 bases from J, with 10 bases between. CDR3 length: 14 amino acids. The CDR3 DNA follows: TGTGCCAGTAGTATAGACAGGGGCGGACAGCCCCAGCATTTT. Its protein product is CASSIDRGGQPQHF.

CDR3 residues: CASSFVRADTDTQYF. In DNA form, the CDR3 reads TGTGCCAGCAGCTTCGTTAGGGCTGACACAGATACGCAGTATTTT. This chain joins TRBV7-2 and TRBJ2-3; D unresolved. V was cut by 3 bases and J by 2 bases, with 12 bases left in between. The CDR3 runs to 15 residues. Germline lookup yields CDR1 SGHTA and CDR2 FQGNSA.

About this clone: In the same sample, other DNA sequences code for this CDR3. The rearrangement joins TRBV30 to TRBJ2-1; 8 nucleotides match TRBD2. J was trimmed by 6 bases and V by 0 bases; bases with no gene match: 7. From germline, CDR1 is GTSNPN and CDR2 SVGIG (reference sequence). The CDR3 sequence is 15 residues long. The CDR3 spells CAWSVGLAGGNEQFF. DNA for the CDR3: TGTGCCTGGAGTGTAGGGCTAGCGGGTGGCAATGAGCAGTTCTTC.

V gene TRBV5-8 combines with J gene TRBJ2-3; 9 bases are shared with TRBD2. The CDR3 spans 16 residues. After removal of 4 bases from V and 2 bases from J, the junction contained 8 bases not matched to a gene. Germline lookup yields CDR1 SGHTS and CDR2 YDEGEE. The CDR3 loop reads CASSRPGTSYTDTQYF. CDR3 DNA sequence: TGTGCCAGCAGCCGGCCCGGGACTAGCTACACAGATACGCAGTATTTT. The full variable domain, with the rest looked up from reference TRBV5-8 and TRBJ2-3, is EAGVTQSPTHLIKTRGQQATLRCSPISGHTSVYWYQQALGLGLQFLLWYDEGEERNRGNFPPRFSGRQFPNYSSELNVNALELEDSALYLCASSRPGTSYTDTQYFGPGTRLTVL.

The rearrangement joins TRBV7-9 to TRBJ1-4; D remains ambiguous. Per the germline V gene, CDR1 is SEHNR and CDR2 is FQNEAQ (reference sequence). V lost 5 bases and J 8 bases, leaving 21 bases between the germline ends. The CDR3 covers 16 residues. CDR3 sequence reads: CASSPSGSARHEKLFF. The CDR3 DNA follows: TGTGCCAGCAGCCCCAGCGGCTCGGCCCGGCACGAAAAACTGTTTTTT.

CDR3 region: CASSVSTGGEQYF. The CDR3 nucleotides are TGCGCCAGCAGTGTATCGACAGGAGGCGAGCAGTACTTC. This rearrangement joins TRBV10-1 to TRBJ2-7, with a tentative D call TRBD1 (6 bases). There are 13 residues in the CDR3. Trimming cost V 4 bases and J 6 bases, with 13 bases left between them. Germline lookup yields CDR1 WNHNN and CDR2 SYGVQD (reference sequence).

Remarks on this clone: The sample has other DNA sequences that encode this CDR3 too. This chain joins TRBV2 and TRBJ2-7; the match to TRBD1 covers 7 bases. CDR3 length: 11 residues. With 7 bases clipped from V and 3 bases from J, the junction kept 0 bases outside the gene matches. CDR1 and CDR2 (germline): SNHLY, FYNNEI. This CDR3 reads CASTGGYEQYF. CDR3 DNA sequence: TGTGCCAGCACAGGGGGCTACGAGCAGTACTTC.